The T cell receptor (beta chain) described here comes from a study of early T cells in non-severe SARS-CoV-2 infection. The overall study: Chains stayed unpaired after sequencing of bulk RNA from unsorted whole blood. Points from the study as a whole: Private and CD4 specificities were missed by VDJdb matching, skewed to anti-spike CD8.

A note on this clonotype: Its target is unknown.

CDR1 and CDR2 from the germline V gene are DFQATT and SNEGSKA (reference sequence). This CDR3 contains 16 residues. With V trimmed by 7 bases and J by 6 bases, 21 bases remained unmatched. Unique molecular identifiers tagged individual cDNA molecules. TCRdb re-analysed the 5' RACE reads in MiXCR, keeping a single row per CDR3 protein. The sample shows approximately 76,000 distinct CDR3 sequences, roughly an eighth of them seen only once. This receptor was taken from an adult who was a healthcare worker with PCR-confirmed SARS-CoV-2 infection or an uninfected control (not recorded which). The material sequenced was whole blood. The rearrangement uses TRBV20-1 and TRBJ2-7, with TRBD1 matching over 7 bases. The DNA for the CDR3 is TGCAGTGTCCTTTCCCCTCTCCCGGGACAGCCCAGCGAGCAGTACTTC. This codes for CSVLSPLPGQPSEQYF.